One and the same sample provided the 4 T cell receptor beta chains below, sequenced in a study of CD8 T cells in ankylosing spondylitis. TCRdb redid the calling of the 5' RACE reads with MiXCR, one entry per CDR3 protein. Of 190,000 or so distinct CDR3 sequences listed, around 13% are singletons. Sequencing used blood, either unsorted or a sorted T cell fraction (not recorded which). The origin of the receptors is a male donor with ankylosing spondylitis or in good health (not recorded which).

This clonotype was seen repeatedly, ten times or more. The V and J genes are TRBV5-1 and TRBJ2-7; 7 bases fit TRBD1. The CDR3 extends over 15 amino acids. From germline, CDR1 is SGHRS and CDR2 YFSETQ. V was clipped by 0 bases and J by 2 bases; unmatched bases: 5. This CDR3 is CASSLGDSQPYEQYF. In nucleotides, the CDR3 is TGCGCCAGCAGCTTGGGGGACAGTCAACCCTACGAGCAGTACTTC.

There are a few counts of this clonotype. The chain couples TRBV9 to TRBJ2-7; D might be TRBD1 (5 bases). Germline V lookup: CDR1 SGDLS, CDR2 YYNGEE. The V and J ends lost 4 bases and 4 bases respectively, with 15 bases between them. This CDR3 comprises 14 residues. CDR3 nucleotides: TGTGCCAGCAGCCCTAGGGGAAACCCGTACGAGCAGTACTTC. Amino acid sequence: CASSPRGNPYEQYF.

This chain's CDR3 is CASSSGQFEQFF. In DNA form, the CDR3 reads TGTGCCAGCAGCTCCGGACAGTTTGAGCAGTTCTTC. The chain is built from TRBV7-6 and TRBJ2-1; tentatively, D is TRBD1 (6 bases). This CDR3 spans 12 amino acids. The V and J ends lost 4 bases and 9 bases respectively, with 10 bases between them. Germline V gene data show CDR1 as SGHVS and CDR2 as FNYEAQ.

V gene TRBV27 combines with J gene TRBJ2-7; TRBD1 is a possible D gene (6 bases). The germline V and J ends were trimmed by 2 bases and 1 base, with 12 bases remaining between them. The CDR3 consists of 15 residues. The germline V gene has CDR1 MNHEY and CDR2 SMNVEV (reference sequence). The chain's CDR3 is CASSLVAGESYEQYF. The CDR3 DNA reads TGTGCCAGCAGTTTAGTTGCAGGGGAATCCTACGAGCAGTACTTC.